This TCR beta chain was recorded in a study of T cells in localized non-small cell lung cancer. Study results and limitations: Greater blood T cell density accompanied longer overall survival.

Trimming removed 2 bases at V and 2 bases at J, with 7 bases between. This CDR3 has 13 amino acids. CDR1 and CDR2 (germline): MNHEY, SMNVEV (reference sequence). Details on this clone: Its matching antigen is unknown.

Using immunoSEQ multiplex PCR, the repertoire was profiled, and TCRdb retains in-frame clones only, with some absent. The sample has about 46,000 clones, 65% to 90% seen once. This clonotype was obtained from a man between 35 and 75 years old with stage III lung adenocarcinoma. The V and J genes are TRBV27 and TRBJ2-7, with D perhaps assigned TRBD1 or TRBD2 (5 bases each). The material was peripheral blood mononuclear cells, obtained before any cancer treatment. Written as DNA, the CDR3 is TGTGCCAGCAGTTTAGGGGGAACCTACGAGCAGTACTTC. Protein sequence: CASSLGGTYEQYF.